Shown below are 10 T cell receptor beta chains from a single sample sequenced in a study of T cell repertoires in cytomegalovirus infection. Via MiXCR, TCRdb re-called the reads, giving one row per CDR3 protein. The sample shows 200,000 to 300,000 distinct CDR3 sequences, around 8.7% of them seen only once. The specimen sequenced was PBMCs. These receptors were taken from a human donor in good health (CMV status not recorded). Some clones in this sample may be carry-over from other donors' samples.

The chain couples TRBV14 to TRBJ1-3; 7 bases align to TRBD1. J lost 2 bases, V lost 3 bases, and 7 bases had no gene match. The CDR3 spans 16 residues. Germline CDR1 and CDR2: SGHDN and FVKESK. Here the CDR3 reads CASSHKQGITGNTIYF. In DNA form, the CDR3 reads TGTGCCAGCAGCCATAAACAGGGGATTACTGGAAACACCATATATTTT.

This clonotype appeared many times. The chain is built from TRBV7-8 and TRBJ1-1; 7 nucleotides match TRBD1. This CDR3 spans 13 amino acids. V was pared by 6 bases and J by 5 bases, with 6 bases of the junction left unmatched. Germline V lookup: CDR1 SGHVS, CDR2 FQNEAQ. The CDR3 loop is CASSPGGRTEAFF. The CDR3 nucleotides are TGTGCCAGCAGTCCAGGGGGGAGGACTGAAGCTTTCTTT.

This clonotype showed up many times. V and J are TRBV27 and TRBJ1-2; D remains unclear. The CDR3 spans 13 residues. CDR1 is MNHEY and CDR2 is SMNVEV in the germline V gene (reference sequence). V lost 6 bases to trimming and J lost 3 bases, with 11 bases between them. As DNA, the CDR3 is TGTGCCAGCAGAGACCCCAATTACTATGGCTACACCTTC. Translating it yields CASRDPNYYGYTF.

This clonotype was observed many times. The chain recombines TRBV19 with TRBJ1-1; TRBD1 matches 12 bases. Trimming cost V 3 bases and J 7 bases; bases outside gene matches: 6. The germline CDR1 and CDR2 sequences are LNHDA and SQIVND (reference sequence). The CDR3 contains 15 residues. CDR3 nucleotide sequence: TGTGCCAGTAGTATGGGGACAGGGGGCGAAAGTGAAGCTTTCTTT. Protein: CASSMGTGGESEAFF.

A few counts support this clonotype. The CDR3 DNA reads as TGTGCCAGCAGTTTACCTAGCGGGGGGCGATCGTACAATGAGCAGTTCTTC. It specifies CASSLPSGGRSYNEQFF. The V gene is TRBV28, the J gene TRBJ2-1; 11 bases match TRBD2. Losses at the gene ends were 2 bases for V and 4 bases for J; bases not matched to a gene: 7. CDR3 length equals 17 residues. Germline V gives CDR1 MDHEN, CDR2 SYDVKM.

V is TRBV9 and J is TRBJ2-7; D is unclear. Germline V gives CDR1 SGDLS, CDR2 YYNGEE. The CDR3 has 14 amino acids. V was trimmed by 0 bases and J by 0 bases, leaving 7 bases between them. The CDR3 is CASSVDGYSYEQYF. The CDR3 region has the DNA TGTGCCAGCAGCGTAGACGGTTACTCCTACGAGCAGTACTTC.

Ten or more counts support this clonotype. V usage is TRBV12-3 or TRBV12-4 and J usage is TRBJ1-4; D call uncertain. This CDR3 region has 14 residues. The V end was cut by 2 bases, the J end by 0 bases, with 4 bases between. The CDR3 nucleotides are TGTGCCAGCAGTTTACAAGCAACTAATGAAAAACTGTTTTTT. This gives the protein CASSLQATNEKLFF.

For this clonotype: This may stem from a read error, because a much larger clone lies one nucleotide away. The V gene is TRBV12-5, the J gene TRBJ1-6; D is ambiguous. Germline CDR1 and CDR2: LGHNT and FRNRAP. This CDR3 region has 13 residues. Trimming stripped 0 bases from V and 7 bases from J, with 4 bases between. CDR3 in amino acids: CASGLVTNSPLHF. The DNA of the CDR3 is TGTGCTAGTGGTTTGGTAACGAATTCACCCCTCCACTTT. Filled out from reference TRBV12-5 and TRBJ1-6, the complete variable domain reads DARVTQTPRHKVTEMGQEVTMRCQPILGHNTVFWYRQTMMQGLELLAYFRNRAPLDDSGMPKDRFSAEMPDATLATLKIQPSEPRDSAVYFCASGLVTNSPLHFGNGTRLTVT.

This clonotype showed up many times. The chain couples TRBV28 to TRBJ2-7; 9 nucleotides align to TRBD1. V lost 5 bases, J lost 5 bases, and 13 bases stayed unmatched. There are 16 residues in the CDR3. Per germline, CDR1 MDHEN and CDR2 SYDVKM. Here the CDR3 DNA reads TGTGCCAGCAGTCTATATCCGGGACAGGGTATTAACGAGCAGTACTTC. It specifies CASSLYPGQGINEQYF.

This clonotype was seen repeatedly, ten times or more. The rearrangement uses TRBV7-8 and TRBJ2-1, with 16 bases matching TRBD2. The CDR3 runs to 19 residues. Germline CDR1 SGHVS, CDR2 FQNEAQ. Trimming took 0 bases from V and 7 from J; bases not matched to a gene: 9. The CDR3, as DNA: TGTGCCAGCAGCTTAGCGGGAGGTGGGACTAGCGGGAGGGGGAATGAGCAGTTCTTC. This codes for CASSLAGGGTSGRGNEQFF.